Listed below are T cell receptor beta chains from one sample, sequenced in a study of cytotoxic CD8 clonotypes in ibrutinib-treated CLL. Sequenced by immunoSEQ multiplex PCR; TCRdb stores in-frame clones only, minus some. This sample yields approximately 200,000 clones, of which around three quarters are seen a single time; around an eighth belongs to the top ten. The sequencing here drew on PBMCs, taken after 24 months of ibrutinib treatment. These receptor sequences come from a human donor with chronic lymphocytic leukemia. CDR3s include the opening cysteine and the closing phenylalanine or tryptophan. The order of the fields is clone size, D gene, V gene, J gene, CDR3 protein, CDR3 DNA. A D gene is named only where the DNA matches it firmly. Size values are once, few and many counts, or a class for expanded clones, and some rows have none.

>once|.|TRBV6-5|TRBJ1-2
CASSFGRGVEGYTF
TGTGCCAGCAGTTTCGGCAGGGGAGTGGAAGGCTACACCTTC
>.|.|TRBV10-1|TRBJ2-2
CASSGLMNTGELFF
TGCGCCAGCAGTGGACTGATGAACACCGGGGAGCTGTTTTTT
>.|TRBD1|TRBV15|TRBJ1-4
CATSREAGRHRGANEKLFF
TGTGCCACCAGCAGAGAGGCCGGACGACACAGGGGAGCTAATGAAAAACTGTTTTTT
>.|.|TRBV7-2|TRBJ2-3
CASSPSTLGQYF
TGTGCCAGCAGCCCTAGCACTCTTGGGCAGTATTTT
>.|TRBD2|TRBV19|TRBJ2-2
CASSLGGGIAGELFF
TGTGCCAGTAGTCTCGGGGGAGGGATCGCCGGGGAGCTGTTTTTT
>.|.|TRBV7-3|TRBJ2-7
CASSRDFLAYEQYF
TGTGCCAGCAGCCGGGACTTTCTGGCCTACGAGCAGTACTTC
>.|TRBD1|TRBV4-3|TRBJ2-7
CASSPGQGAGEQYF
TGCGCCAGCAGCCCGGGACAGGGGGCGGGGGAGCAGTACTTC
>.|TRBD2|TRBV5-1|TRBJ2-1
CASSLDTMTSGRSGEQFF
TGCGCCAGCAGCTTGGATACGATGACTAGCGGGAGATCCGGTGAGCAGTTCTTC
>.|.|TRBV15|TRBJ2-7
CATSRDQVQQYF
TGTGCCACCAGCAGAGACCAAGTGCAGCAGTACTTC
>.|.|TRBV4-1|TRBJ2-1
CASSQDGLAPYNEQFF
TGCGCCAGCAGCCAAGATGGGCTAGCGCCTTACAATGAGCAGTTCTTC
>.|TRBD2|TRBV7-9|TRBJ2-7
CATTSGSYEQYF
TGTGCCACCACTAGCGGGAGCTACGAGCAGTACTTC
>.|.|TRBV27|TRBJ1-2
CASSLLGSNYGYTF
TGTGCCAGCAGTTTACTCGGCAGTAACTATGGCTACACCTTC
>.|TRBD2|TRBV5-4|TRBJ2-7
CASSLVGLAGAYEQYF
TGTGCCAGCAGCTTGGTGGGACTAGCGGGAGCTTACGAGCAGTACTTC
>few|.|TRBV28|TRBJ1-1
CASSLDRLNTEAFF
TGTGCCAGCAGTCTAGACAGACTGAACACTGAAGCTTTCTTT
>.|TRBD2|TRBV4-2|TRBJ2-7
CASSQSRTSGSYEQYF
TGTGCCAGCAGCCAATCTAGGACTAGCGGCTCCTACGAGCAGTACTTC
>.|.|TRBV7-9|TRBJ1-1
CASSLRGTEAFF
TGTGCCAGCAGCTTGAGGGGGACTGAAGCTTTCTTT
>.|.|TRBV14|TRBJ2-2
CASSQQLPGELFF
TGTGCCAGCAGCCAACAACTTCCCGGGGAGCTGTTTTTT
>.|.|TRBV5-1|TRBJ1-4
CASSTEVGAEKLFF
TGCGCCAGCAGCACGGAAGTAGGGGCTGAAAAACTGTTTTTT
>.|TRBD1|TRBV11-2|TRBJ2-7
CASSWTGGAYEQYF
TGTGCCAGCAGCTGGACAGGGGGCGCATACGAGCAGTACTTC
>.|.|TRBV30|TRBJ1-4
CAWSPDITTNEKLFF
TGTGCCTGGAGTCCGGACATTACAACTAATGAAAAACTGTTTTTT
>.|.|TRBV5-1|TRBJ2-5
CASSSIHGETQYF
TGCGCCAGCAGCTCAATTCATGGGGAGACCCAGTACTTC
>.|.|TRBV6-5|TRBJ2-6
CASYRISGANVLTF
TGTGCCAGCTATCGGATCTCTGGGGCCAACGTCCTGACTTTC
>.|.|TRBV6-5|TRBJ1-1
CASTPGPGSEAFF
TGTGCCAGCACCCCCGGTCCGGGAAGTGAAGCTTTCTTT
>once|.|TRBV14|TRBJ2-1
CASSQVSRDNEQFF
TGTGCCAGCAGCCAAGTCAGCCGGGACAATGAGCAGTTCTTC
>once|.|TRBV11-2|TRBJ2-5
CASSSYGGSQETQYF
TGTGCCAGCAGCTCCTATGGGGGGAGCCAAGAGACCCAGTACTTC
>.|.|TRBV27|TRBJ1-5
CASSLQGPWPQHF
TGTGCCAGCAGTTTACAGGGTCCCTGGCCCCAGCATTTT
>.|.|TRBV7-9|TRBJ2-7
CASSLGRTLSSYEQYF
TGTGCCAGCAGCTTAGGTAGGACTTTGAGCTCCTACGAGCAGTACTTC
>few|TRBD1|TRBV7-9|TRBJ1-2
CASSLGQGSYGYTF
TGTGCCAGCAGCTTAGGACAGGGGTCCTATGGCTACACCTTC
>few|TRBD1|TRBV7-8|TRBJ1-2
CASSADRGRVYGYTF
TGTGCCAGCAGCGCCGACAGGGGCAGGGTCTATGGCTACACCTTC
>.|.|TRBV6-6|TRBJ1-5
CASNFVREQPQHF
TGTGCCAGCAATTTTGTAAGGGAACAGCCCCAGCATTTT
>.|.|TRBV27|TRBJ2-3
CASSLGQVRTDTQYF
TGTGCCAGCAGTTTAGGGCAAGTGAGAACAGATACGCAGTATTTT
>.|.|TRBV5-1|TRBJ2-2
CASSLSVTGELFF
TGCGCCAGCAGCTTGTCAGTCACCGGGGAGCTGTTTTTT
>.|.|TRBV28|TRBJ2-7
CASSLPLAGSSVYEQYF
TGTGCCAGCAGTTTACCCTTGGCAGGAAGTTCGGTCTACGAGCAGTACTTC
>once|.|TRBV7-8|TRBJ2-7
CASSLGDGREQYF
TGTGCCAGCAGCTTGGGGGATGGGCGCGAGCAGTACTTC
>once|.|TRBV7-8|TRBJ2-7
CASSLEAGFKEQYF
TGTGCCAGCAGCTTAGAGGCTGGTTTTAAGGAGCAGTACTTC
>few|.|TRBV5-6|TRBJ1-2
CASSLEMKIYGYTF
TGTGCCAGCAGCTTGGAAATGAAGATCTATGGCTACACCTTC
>.|.|TRBV25-1|TRBJ2-5
CASSEYANWQETQYF
TGTGCCAGCAGTGAATATGCCAATTGGCAAGAGACCCAGTACTTC
>.|TRBD1|TRBV5-4|TRBJ1-1
CASSPPGQLNTEAFF
TGTGCCAGCAGCCCCCCGGGACAGCTGAACACTGAAGCTTTCTTT
>.|.|TRBV6-1|TRBJ2-3
CASSDPSTDTQYF
TGTGCCAGCAGTGATCCTAGCACAGATACGCAGTATTTT
>.|.|TRBV5-6|TRBJ2-3
CASSLVLRGTDTQYF
TGTGCCAGCAGCTTGGTTCTCAGGGGCACAGATACGCAGTATTTT
>.|.|TRBV6-5|TRBJ1-1
CASSQGWGNTEAFF
TGTGCCAGCAGTCAAGGCTGGGGGAACACTGAAGCTTTCTTT
>.|TRBD1|TRBV7-2|TRBJ2-7
CASTKDRQSYEQYF
TGTGCCAGCACCAAGGACAGGCAGAGCTACGAGCAGTACTTC
>.|TRBD2|TRBV5-1|TRBJ2-1
CASSRGLAGILDEQFF
TGCGCCAGCAGCCGCGGACTAGCGGGAATTCTCGATGAGCAGTTCTTC
>.|TRBD2|TRBV6-1|TRBJ2-5
CASSGRDIEDQTQYF
TGTGCCAGCAGCGGGAGGGACATCGAGGATCAGACCCAGTACTTC
>once|TRBD1|TRBV6-5|TRBJ2-7
CASRDRGTSYEQYF
TGTGCCAGCAGGGACAGGGGTACCTCCTACGAGCAGTACTTC
>.|.|TRBV6-5|TRBJ2-7
CASSSEFSYEQYF
TGTGCCAGCAGTTCAGAGTTCTCCTACGAGCAGTACTTC
>few|.|TRBV27|TRBJ1-1
CASSLSRYRDTEAFF
TGTGCCAGCAGTTTATCGCGGTACAGGGACACTGAAGCTTTCTTT
>.|TRBD1|TRBV27|TRBJ1-5
CASSSTGTGANQPQHF
TGTGCCAGCAGTTCGACCGGGACAGGGGCCAATCAGCCCCAGCATTTT